This T cell receptor beta chain was sequenced in a study of cytomegalovirus exposure and HLA in healthy donors. Across the study: Later analysis reported that the approximately 110 validation repertoires shared the platform of the approximately 670 first-cohort repertoires.

Sequencing used immunoSEQ multiplex PCR; TCRdb keeps in-frame clones, though not all of them. The data hold around 130,000 clones, with over 75% observed a single time. Whole-study results and caveats: Diagnosis of cytomegalovirus status made by the classifier reportedly showed high specificity and sensitivity. The finding came from a later analysis; first-cohort TCR clusters tended to co-occur in the roughly 120 validation repertoires.

This clone was seen once. What it binds is not known. The donors were members of the validation cohort comprising over 90 subjects, separate from the roughly 650-subject first cohort. This CDR3 has 18 amino acids. In germline, CDR1 is LNHDA, CDR2 SQIVND (reference sequence). Between the trimmed V and J ends, which lost 6 bases and 0 bases, there was a span of 21 bases. The TCR sequence derives from a woman aged 25 to 45 in good health and CMV-seronegative. The material sequenced was PBMCs. J is TRBJ1-3 and V is TRBV19; maybe TRBD1 (5 bases). CDR3 amino acids: CASSLVPWGPHSGNTIYF. The DNA of the CDR3 is TGTGCCAGTAGCTTAGTCCCGTGGGGCCCGCACTCTGGAAACACCATATATTTT.